The 25 T cell receptor beta chains given below trace back to one sample, sequenced in a study of early T cells in non-severe SARS-CoV-2 infection. TCRdb passed the 5' RACE reads through MiXCR, listing each CDR3 protein once. The sample shows about 58,000 distinct CDR3 sequences, under 10% of them seen only once. The sequencing sample was made of whole blood. The receptors were gathered from an adult who was a healthcare worker with PCR-confirmed SARS-CoV-2 infection or an uninfected control (not recorded which).

This clonotype was detected ten times or more. The V gene is TRBV28, the J gene TRBJ2-7; no clear D. Looked up from germline, CDR1 is MDHEN and CDR2 is SYDVKM. Between the trimmed V and J ends, which lost 5 bases and 3 bases, there was a span of 11 bases. This CDR3 has 13 amino acids. CDR3 sequence reads: CASSPPPLYEQYF. CDR3 DNA sequence: TGTGCCAGCAGTCCCCCACCCCTCTACGAGCAGTACTTC.

The chain combines TRBV7-8 with TRBJ2-1; maybe TRBD2 (6 bases). Trimming shortened V by 6 bases and J by 4 bases, and 16 bases separated the two germline ends. Germline values: CDR1 SGHVS, CDR2 FQNEAQ. The CDR3 covers 15 residues. The CDR3 DNA sequence: TGTGCCAGCAGACCGACCGGGACTTCTTACAATGAGCAGTTCTTC. Amino acid sequence: CASRPTGTSYNEQFF.

The CDR3 reads CASSLIAGGSGANVLTF. The DNA of the CDR3 is TGCGCCAGCAGTCTCATAGCGGGAGGCTCCGGGGCCAACGTCCTGACTTTC. The rearrangement links TRBV5-1 to TRBJ2-6, with TRBD2 matching over 10 bases. CDR1 is SGHRS and CDR2 is YFSETQ in the germline V gene. The CDR3 contains 17 residues. V lost 5 bases and J lost 4; bases outside the gene matches: 9.

The chain links TRBV20-1 to TRBJ2-7; 12 bases fit TRBD2. CDR3 length: 14 amino acids. CDR1 is DFQATT, CDR2 SNEGSKA, per germline (reference sequence). The V segment lost 1 base and the J segment 4 bases; nucleotides outside the gene matches: 2. The CDR3 coding sequence is TGCAGTGCTAGAGCCCTAGCGGGAGGGTACGAGCAGTACTTC. Residues: CSARALAGGYEQYF.

This clonotype was observed many times. J is TRBJ2-2 and V is TRBV11-2; D gene uncertain. Germline values: CDR1 SGHAT, CDR2 FQNNGV. There are 17 residues in the CDR3. Trimming shortened V by 3 bases and J by 0 bases, and 14 bases separated the two germline ends. CDR3 bases: TGTGCCAGCAGCTTCTTAATTCAGGCAGCGAACACCGGGGAGCTGTTTTTT. Amino acids: CASSFLIQAANTGELFF.

This clonotype was observed many times. The chain employs TRBV11-1 and TRBJ2-1; D is possibly TRBD2 (6 bases). V dropped 1 base and J dropped 0 bases, with 7 bases sitting between them. The CDR3 covers 15 residues. Germline CDR1 and CDR2: SGHAT and FQDESV (reference sequence). The CDR3 DNA sequence: TGTGCCAGCAGCTTAGTCGGGAGCTCCTACAATGAGCAGTTCTTC. Encoded protein: CASSLVGSSYNEQFF.

This chain connects TRBV11-2 to TRBJ2-5; 10 bases fit TRBD1. Germline V gives CDR1 SGHAT, CDR2 FQNNGV. V lost 1 base, J lost 5 bases, and 4 bases stayed unmatched. CDR3 size: 15 residues. CDR3 nucleotides: TGTGCCAGCAGCTTAGGGACAGGGGGTCAGGAGACCCAGTACTTC. Amino acid sequence: CASSLGTGGQETQYF. Full variable domain (rest looked up from reference TRBV11-2 and TRBJ2-5): EAGVAQSPRYKIIEKRQSVAFWCNPISGHATLYWYQQILGQGPKLLIQFQNNGVVDDSQLPKDRFSAERLKGVDSTLKIQPAKLEDSAVYLCASSLGTGGQETQYFGPGTRLLVL.

The sample holds many counts of this clonotype. The rearrangement joins TRBV4-1 to TRBJ1-1; D not resolved. The V and J ends lost 5 bases and 1 base respectively, with 14 bases between them. Germline values: CDR1 MGHRA, CDR2 YSYEKL. The CDR3 is 15 residues long. This CDR3 is CASSLGSGRNTEAFF. CDR3 DNA: TGCGCCAGCAGCTTGGGGAGTGGGCGGAACACTGAAGCTTTCTTT.

In this sample, this clonotype turned up a few times. The chain recombines TRBV24-1 with TRBJ2-1; D remains ambiguous. The CDR3 covers 15 residues. CDR1 and CDR2 from the germline V gene are KGHDR and SFDVKD. V lost 2 bases to trimming and J lost 0 bases, with 7 bases between them. The CDR3 loop is CATSDSYSSYNEQFF. The CDR3, as DNA: TGTGCCACCAGTGATTCTTATAGCTCCTACAATGAGCAGTTCTTC.

This clonotype was observed a handful of times. The chain links TRBV2 to TRBJ2-3; perhaps D is TRBD1 or TRBD2 (5 bases each). V was clipped by 7 bases and J by 4 bases, with 15 bases between them. The CDR3 is made up of 14 amino acids. Per germline, CDR1 SNHLY and CDR2 FYNNEI. The CDR3 protein is CASTYDSSADTQYF. The CDR3 DNA follows: TGTGCCAGCACCTACGACAGTAGCGCAGATACGCAGTATTTT.

This clonotype was found a few times. CDR3 amino acids: CASSSMGHSYEQYF. The CDR3 coding sequence is TGTGCCAGCAGCTCCATGGGGCACTCCTACGAGCAGTACTTC. The genes are TRBV7-8 and TRBJ2-7; a possible D gene is TRBD1 (5 bases). Germline CDR1 reads SGHVS; CDR2 reads FQNEAQ. This CDR3 has 14 amino acids. Deletions cut 4 bases from V and 0 bases from J, with 10 bases between.

The chain combines TRBV27 with TRBJ1-5; possibly TRBD1 for D (6 bases). The ends were cut back, 8 bases at V and 5 bases at J, with 13 bases in the middle. Germline assignment: CDR1 MNHEY and CDR2 SMNVEV (reference sequence). The length of the CDR3 is 13 residues. The CDR3 region is CASSQDRYQPQHF. In nucleotides, the CDR3 is TGTGCCAGCTCCCAGGACAGATATCAGCCCCAGCATTTT.

Many counts were recorded for this clonotype. This sequence joins TRBV9 and TRBJ1-1; D unresolved. CDR3 length: 12 amino acids. Germline V gives CDR1 SGDLS, CDR2 YYNGEE. V was trimmed by 1 base and J by 7 bases, leaving 8 bases between them. The CDR3 DNA reads as TGTGCCAGCAGCGTAATAACAGATGAAGCTTTCTTT. Its protein product is CASSVITDEAFF.

The table lists this clonotype with many counts. The genes are TRBV28 and TRBJ2-5; 9 positions match TRBD1. Germline-derived CDR1 and CDR2 are MDHEN and SYDVKM. The CDR3 sequence is 14 residues long. V trimming: 4 bases; J trimming: 9 bases; junction bases outside the gene matches: 9. CDR3 nucleotides: TGTGCCAGCAGTTCCTCGACAGGGGGGATCGCCCAGTACTTC. The encoded protein is CASSSSTGGIAQYF.

This chain connects TRBV11-2 to TRBJ2-5; D is unclear. This CDR3 has 13 amino acids. The germline CDR1 and CDR2 sequences are SGHAT and FQNNGV. With 5 bases removed from V and 0 bases from J, the gap between germline ends came to 7 bases. The CDR3 DNA is TGTGCCAGCAGCACCCGACACCAAGAGACCCAGTACTTC. This codes for CASSTRHQETQYF.

This clonotype was seen a few times. The V call is TRBV24-1, the J call TRBJ2-1; possibly TRBD1 for D (5 bases). The CDR3 is 16 amino acids. Trimming took 2 bases from V and 1 from J, leaving 11 bases between them. The V gene's germline CDR1 is KGHDR and CDR2 SFDVKD. For the CDR3, the DNA is TGTGCCACCAGTGATTCCCTTGCAGGGTCCTACAATGAGCAGTTCTTC. Residues: CATSDSLAGSYNEQFF.

With regard to this clonotype: A junction boundary mismatches the germline segment, possibly from a read error. The chain employs TRBV7-9 and TRBJ2-1, with D possibly being TRBD2 (5 bases). The CDR3 spans 10 residues. The V gene's germline CDR1 is SEHNR and CDR2 FQNEAQ (reference sequence). CDR3: CASSLREQSF. In DNA, the CDR3 is TGTGCCAGCAGCTTGAGGGAGCAGTCCTTC. Full variable domain (remainder filled in from reference TRBV7-9 and TRBJ2-1): DTGVSQNPRHKITKRGQNVTFRCDPISEHNRLYWYRQTLGQGPEFLTYFQNEAQLEKSRLLSDRFSAERPKGSFSTLEIQRTEQGDSAMYLCASSLREQSFGPGTRLTVL.

On this clonotype: One end of the junction is discordant with germline, which a read error may explain. This rearrangement joins TRBV4-1 to TRBJ2-1, with 9 bases that match TRBD1. Germline V gene sequence: CDR1 MGHRA, CDR2 YSYEKL. This CDR3 has 16 amino acids. CDR3 amino acids: CASSHIWGQGDKEQFF. CDR3 DNA: TGCGCCAGCAGCCACATTTGGGGACAGGGCGACAAAGAGCAGTTCTTC.

The gene calls are TRBV20-1 and TRBJ1-1, with no clear D. The CDR3 runs to 13 residues. Germline CDR1 DFQATT, CDR2 SNEGSKA (reference sequence). Trimming cost V 0 bases and J 0 bases, with 5 bases left between them. This chain's CDR3 is CSARDRVNTEAFF. The DNA of the CDR3 is TGCAGTGCTAGAGATCGAGTGAACACTGAAGCTTTCTTT.

The V and J genes are TRBV20-1 and TRBJ2-5, with 15 nucleotides matching TRBD2. Per the germline V gene, CDR1 is DFQATT and CDR2 is SNEGSKA (reference sequence). The CDR3 runs to 14 residues. The V segment lost 5 bases and the J segment 7 bases; nucleotides outside the gene matches: 5. The CDR3 region is CSAGLAGGPGTQYF. The CDR3 coding sequence is TGCAGTGCTGGACTAGCGGGAGGGCCCGGGACCCAGTACTTC.

This clonotype was seen many times. The chain links TRBV30 to TRBJ2-1; 9 nucleotides align to TRBD2. This CDR3 region has 14 residues. Trimming removed 8 bases from V and 5 bases from J; junction bases left unmatched: 10. The germline CDR1 and CDR2 sequences are GTSNPN and SVGIG (reference sequence). Here the CDR3 reads CALIRGTSHNEQFF. CDR3 DNA: TGTGCCCTCATCCGGGGGACTAGCCACAATGAGCAGTTCTTC.

The table lists this clonotype with many counts. This rearrangement joins TRBV11-2 to TRBJ2-1, with 7 bases matching TRBD2. The V gene's germline CDR1 is SGHAT and CDR2 FQNNGV. J was trimmed by 6 bases and V by 5 bases; bases with no gene match: 10. This CDR3 has 15 amino acids. The CDR3 is CASSPWIGTTNEQFF. In nucleotides, the CDR3 is TGTGCCAGCAGCCCATGGATCGGGACTACCAATGAGCAGTTCTTC.

The chain is built from TRBV6-1 and TRBJ2-1; no definite D call. Trimming cost V 1 base and J 5 bases, with 21 bases left between them. CDR3 length: 18 residues. Germline lookup yields CDR1 MNHNS and CDR2 SASEGT. The CDR3 DNA is TGTGCCAGCAGTGAAGAGGCCCCAGCCTCAGTTCTCAACAATGAGCAGTTCTTC. Translated, it gives CASSEEAPASVLNNEQFF.

This clonotype turned up a few times. V usage is TRBV5-1 and J usage is TRBJ2-7, with 9 bases matching TRBD1. Trimming removed 0 bases from V and 2 bases from J; junction bases left unmatched: 9. The CDR3 totals 17 residues. Germline V gene sequence: CDR1 SGHRS, CDR2 YFSETQ. The CDR3 DNA reads as TGCGCCAGCAGCTTGGGGCCCCCGGGACAGGGACCCTACGAGCAGTACTTC. This gives the protein CASSLGPPGQGPYEQYF.

Ten or more counts support this clonotype. This sequence joins TRBV7-9 and TRBJ2-3; no firm D call. The CDR3 runs to 13 residues. Between the trimmed V and J ends, which lost 3 bases and 0 bases, there was a span of 4 bases. Germline V gene data show CDR1 as SEHNR and CDR2 as FQNEAQ (reference sequence). CDR3 sequence (DNA): TGTGCCAGCAGCTTCCCGAGCACAGATACGCAGTATTTT. Translated, it gives CASSFPSTDTQYF.